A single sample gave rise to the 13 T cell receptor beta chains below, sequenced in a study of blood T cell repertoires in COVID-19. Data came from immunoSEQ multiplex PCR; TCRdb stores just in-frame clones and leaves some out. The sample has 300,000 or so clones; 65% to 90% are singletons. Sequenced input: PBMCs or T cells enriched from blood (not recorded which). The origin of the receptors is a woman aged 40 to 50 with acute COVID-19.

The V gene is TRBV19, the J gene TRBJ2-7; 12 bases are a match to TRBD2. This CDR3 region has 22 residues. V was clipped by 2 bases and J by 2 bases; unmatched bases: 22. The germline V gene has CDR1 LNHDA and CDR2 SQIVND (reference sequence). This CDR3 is CASSIKGPPYPSGRAIPYEQYF. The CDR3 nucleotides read TGTGCCAGTAGTATAAAGGGACCCCCCTATCCTAGCGGGAGGGCGATTCCCTACGAGCAGTACTTC.

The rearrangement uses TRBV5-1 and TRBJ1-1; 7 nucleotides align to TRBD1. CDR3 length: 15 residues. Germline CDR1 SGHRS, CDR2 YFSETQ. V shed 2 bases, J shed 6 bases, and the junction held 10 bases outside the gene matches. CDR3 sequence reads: CASSFDRVGVAEAFF. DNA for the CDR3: TGCGCCAGCAGCTTCGACAGGGTGGGAGTGGCTGAAGCTTTCTTT.

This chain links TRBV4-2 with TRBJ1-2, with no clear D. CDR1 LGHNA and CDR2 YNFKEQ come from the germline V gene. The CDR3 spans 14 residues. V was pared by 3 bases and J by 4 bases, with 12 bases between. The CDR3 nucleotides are TGTGCCAGCAGCCACACGGGAGAGTTCTATGGCTACACCTTC. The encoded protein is CASSHTGEFYGYTF.

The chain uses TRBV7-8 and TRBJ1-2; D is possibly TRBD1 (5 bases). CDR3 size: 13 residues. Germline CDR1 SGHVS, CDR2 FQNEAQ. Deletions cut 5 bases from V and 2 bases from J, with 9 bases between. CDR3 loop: CASSARVNYGYTF. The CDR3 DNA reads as TGTGCCAGCAGCGCCAGGGTGAACTATGGCTACACCTTC.

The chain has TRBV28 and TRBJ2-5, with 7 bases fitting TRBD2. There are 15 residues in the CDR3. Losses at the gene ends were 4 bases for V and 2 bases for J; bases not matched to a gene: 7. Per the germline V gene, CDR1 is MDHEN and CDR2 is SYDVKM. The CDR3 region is CASSSSGKQQETQYF. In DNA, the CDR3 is TGTGCCAGCAGTTCCAGCGGGAAGCAACAAGAGACCCAGTACTTC.

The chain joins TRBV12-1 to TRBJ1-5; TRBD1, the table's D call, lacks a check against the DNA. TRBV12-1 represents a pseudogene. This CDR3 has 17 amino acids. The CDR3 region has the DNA TGTGCCAGCAGTCTAAACGGGGGGACAGGGGTTCGCCAGCCCCAGCATTTT. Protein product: CASSLNGGTGVRQPQHF.

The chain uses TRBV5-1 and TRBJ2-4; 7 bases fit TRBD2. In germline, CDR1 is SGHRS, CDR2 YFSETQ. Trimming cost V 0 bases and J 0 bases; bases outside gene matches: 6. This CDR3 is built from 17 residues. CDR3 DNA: TGCGCCAGCAGCTTGGTAAGCGGGACTAAAGCCAAAAACATTCAGTACTTC. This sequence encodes CASSLVSGTKAKNIQYF. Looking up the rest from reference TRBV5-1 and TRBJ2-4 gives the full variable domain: KAGVTQTPRYLIKTRGQQVTLSCSPISGHRSVSWYQQTPGQGLQFLFEYFSETQRNKGNFPGRFSGRQFSNSRSEMNVSTLELGDSALYLCASSLVSGTKAKNIQYFGAGTRLSVL.

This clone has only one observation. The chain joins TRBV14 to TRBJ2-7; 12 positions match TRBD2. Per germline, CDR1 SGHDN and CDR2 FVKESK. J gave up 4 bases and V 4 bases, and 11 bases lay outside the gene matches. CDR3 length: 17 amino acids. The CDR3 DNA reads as TGTGCCAGCAGCCCGCGGACTAGCGGGACAGTCCGTTACGAGCAGTACTTC. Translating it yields CASSPRTSGTVRYEQYF.

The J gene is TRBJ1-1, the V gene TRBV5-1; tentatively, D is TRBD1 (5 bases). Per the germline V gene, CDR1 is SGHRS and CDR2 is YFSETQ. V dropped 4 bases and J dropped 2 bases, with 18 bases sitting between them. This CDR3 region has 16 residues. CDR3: CASSPSGGTSNTEAFF. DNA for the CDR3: TGCGCCAGCAGCCCCTCCGGGGGGACCTCTAACACTGAAGCTTTCTTT.

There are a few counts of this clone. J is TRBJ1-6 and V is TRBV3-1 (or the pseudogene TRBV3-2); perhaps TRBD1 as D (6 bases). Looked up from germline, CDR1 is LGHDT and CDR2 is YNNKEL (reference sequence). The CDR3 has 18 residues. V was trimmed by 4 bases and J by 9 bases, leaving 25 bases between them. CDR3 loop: CASSRDKTRSYSGSPLHF. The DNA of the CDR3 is TGTGCCAGCAGCCGGGACAAGACAAGAAGTTATAGTGGTTCACCCCTCCACTTT.

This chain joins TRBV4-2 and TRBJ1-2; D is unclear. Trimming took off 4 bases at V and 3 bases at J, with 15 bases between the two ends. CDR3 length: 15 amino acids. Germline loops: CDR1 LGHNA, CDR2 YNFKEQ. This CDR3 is CASSPDKPADYGYTF. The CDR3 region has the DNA TGTGCCAGCAGCCCTGACAAACCTGCTGACTATGGCTACACCTTC.

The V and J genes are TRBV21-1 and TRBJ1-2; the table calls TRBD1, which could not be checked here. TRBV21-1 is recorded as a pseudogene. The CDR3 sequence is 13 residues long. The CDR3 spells CASSQGQSDGYTF. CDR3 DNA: TGTGCCAGCAGCCAGGGACAGTCGGATGGCTACACCTTC.

CDR3 region: CAITGLRNQPQHF. In nucleotides, the CDR3 is TGTGCCATTACAGGTCTAAGGAATCAGCCCCAGCATTTT. The chain has TRBV6-5 and TRBJ1-5, with a possible D match to TRBD1 (5 bases). This CDR3 comprises 13 residues. Trimming removed 10 bases at V and 4 bases at J, with 14 bases between. Germline V gene data show CDR1 as MNHEY and CDR2 as SVGAGI.